The sequence of this TCR beta chain was determined in a study of T cell responses to AZD1222 COVID-19 vaccine. Per germline, CDR1 MNHNS and CDR2 SASEGT. With 0 bases clipped from V and 2 bases from J, the junction kept 1 base outside the gene matches. The CDR3 has 15 residues. Pooled in the analysis were second doses at about 4 or about 12 weeks. This table comes from immunoSEQ multiplex PCR, and its TCRdb copy is limited to in-frame clones, with some not included. The profile shows more than 95,000 clones, about 86% of them singletons. General observations from the study: Only a handful of AZD1222 recipients were seropositive at baseline. Donor demographics were predominantly white British with a female majority; clonal diversity may be underestimated.

This clone was detected a few times. Its antigen is as yet unknown. Sequencing was performed on peripheral blood, taken 28 days after the second AZD1222 dose. This TCR was sampled from an adult who received the AZD1222 COVID-19 vaccine. The chain employs TRBV6-1 and TRBJ2-5; 9 bases align to TRBD2. This chain's CDR3 is CASSEASGGQETQYF. CDR3 nucleotide sequence: TGTGCCAGCAGTGAAGCTAGCGGGGGTCAAGAGACCCAGTACTTC.